The sample holds many counts of the clone carrying this TCR beta chain. What it binds is unknown. TCRdb re-analysed the PCR reads in MiXCR, keeping a single row per CDR3 protein. The table records 60,000 to 70,000 distinct CDR3 sequences, around 17% of them present only once. Germline assignment: CDR1 MNHEY and CDR2 SMNVEV (reference sequence). The V gene lost 0 bases and the J gene lost 4 bases, with 8 bases spanning the gap. The CDR3 runs 14 residues. The sample comes from a study of molecular identifiers for immune sequencing clone quantification. Study-wide results and caveats: Whereas clones above 20 RNA copies held under 1% of naive-cell molecules, they held over 97% of effector molecules. Sizes of highly expanded clones could be underestimated through identical TCRs sharing a barcode.

Naive CD8 T cells were sorted, and the gate applied was CD8+CD4-CCR7+CD45RA+. The sample taken for sequencing was naive CD8+ T cells from blood, with Jurkat cell RNA spiked in. The subset was: FACS-sorted CD8+CD4-CCR7+CD45RA+ naive T cells. The V call is TRBV27, the J call TRBJ2-3, with D maybe TRBD2 (5 bases). The sequence was obtained from a human donor in good health. Some libraries in this study had Jurkat cell RNA spiked in. CDR3 coding DNA: TGTGCCAGCAGTTTATCGGACTTCCCAGATACGCAGTATTTT. Its translation is CASSLSDFPDTQYF.